This T cell receptor (beta chain) came from a study of T cells in Graves' hyperthyroidism and ophthalmopathy. Overall study: Peripheral blood samples were taken at initial diagnosis, prior to any treatment. Broader study findings: Also found in blood were most expanded thyroid clonotypes above 0.001.

Individuals with ophthalmopathy presented a Clinical Activity Score of at least 3, a NOSPECS grade of at least 4 and a duration under 3 months. PBMCs came from 9 to 10 ml fresh peripheral blood. Amplification of TCR beta CDR3 regions used RNA as the template. The TCR CDR3 was amplified in a first-round RT-PCR using the HTBI primer set. TCRdb ran MiXCR on the multiplex PCR reads and lists one entry per CDR3 protein. This table holds about 59,000 distinct CDR3 sequences, approximately 53% found once. This clonotype was recorded many times. Its specificity is not known. Material: blood. The TCR was taken from an older woman with Graves' ophthalmopathy.

CDR3 residues: CASSEYHLPGGYTF. In DNA form, the CDR3 reads TGTGCCAGCAGTGAATATCACTTGCCGGGGGGCTACACCTTC. This chain joins TRBV6-1 and TRBJ1-2; D gene uncertain. The CDR3 runs 14 residues. Germline loops: CDR1 MNHNS, CDR2 SASEGT. The ends were cut back, 2 bases at V and 8 bases at J, with 15 bases in the middle.